This TCR beta chain appears in the sequencing data of a study of blood T cell repertoires in COVID-19 (dated by TCRdb to the early 2020s). Regarding the research as a whole: Collaborator samples came from the United States, Italy and Spain and covered acute and convalescent phases of COVID-19. The repertoires were released in a freely available public database meant as a resource for research on the immune response to SARS-CoV-2. A de-identified subject ID, COVID-19 status, age in years and sex were almost always included in the sample metadata. The samples were drawn from two sources: the first 160 participants of the ongoing ImmuneRACE study, and 1,000 to 1,500 subjects contributed by 6 global collaborators. The dataset comprised deeply sampled blood TCRbeta repertoires from subjects exposed to, actively infected with, or recovered from COVID-19. The prospective study material was composed of cDNA or gDNA derived from T cells, B-cell-depleted T cells, or PBMCs. Where available, HLA class I and class II types were taken from metadata supplied by the sample provider and were not determined by assay-based typing.

As regards this clone: This receptor's antigen is unknown. Base-call qualities are not available, and no considerably larger clone is one nucleotide away.

TCRbeta CDR3 regions were amplified from genomic DNA using the immunoSEQ Assay, a bias-controlled multiplex PCR. The authors processed their data as follows. Nucleated cell counts per sample were estimated from amplification of reference gene primers within the assay. Sequence reads were collapsed and filtered to measure the absolute abundance of every unique TCRbeta CDR3 rearrangement. For each sample, productive Simpson clonality was calculated as the square root of Simpson's diversity index over productive rearrangements. The immuneACCESS repertoire file appears here via TCRdb, limited to in-frame rearrangements. These files lack a portion of the clones; in checked studies, under half of the deficit traces to unresolved V genes, and the cause of the others is not known. The D gene and trimming were derived from the DNA, and the V and J assignments and clone size from that table. This sample is represented by 130,000 or so clones; around 84% of them were singletons. Around 2.4% of the sample is taken by the ten largest.

The paper as a whole reports these results and caveats: The amount of clinical and demographic metadata varied by source and participant and was provided uncurated.

Enrolling through a virtual design, the prospective study's participants ranged in age from about 18 to 100 years and lived across about two dozen United States geographic areas. To assign participants to cohorts, the prospective study relied on clinical history that participants themselves reported in a screening survey and a study questionnaire. In the prospective study, mobile phlebotomists collected whole blood, serum and a nasopharyngeal or oropharyngeal swab from each participant. Additional blood draws and questionnaires over an approximately two-month period could optionally be provided by prospective study participants. Before DNA extraction, prospective study blood samples were shipped either frozen or at room temperature. CDR3 length: 14 amino acids, cysteine to phenylalanine. The only DNA kept is the CDR3, 42 bases in frame from the first base. For CDR1 and CDR2, the germline V gene (reference sequence) lists SGHKS and YYEKEE. Clipping removes 3 bases from V and 3 bases from J, with 5 as the unmatched junction base count.

Material for sequencing was PBMCs or T cells enriched from blood (not recorded which). This TCR came from a man aged 35-49 years with acute COVID-19. This receptor chain uses TRBV5-5 and TRBJ1-2, with 7 bases in between that match TRBD1. The DNA reads as follows: TGTGCCAGCAGCTATGACAGGGTCGACTATGGCTACACCTTC. It codes for CASSYDRVDYGYTF.